The 21 T cell receptor beta chains below come from one sample, sequenced in a study of shared clonotypes between healthy human individuals. The protocol was immunoSEQ multiplex PCR, while the TCRdb copy is restricted to in-frame clones and leaves out a portion. The table includes fewer than 400,000 clones, 74% detected once. The material sequenced was memory CD4+ T cells sorted from blood. The subset here: CD45RA-negative fraction. The receptor source for this set is a man younger than 45 in good health.

The chain has TRBV9 and TRBJ2-5; 7 bases map to TRBD1. Germline lookup yields CDR1 SGDLS and CDR2 YYNGEE. The CDR3 runs to 17 residues. J lost 2 bases, V lost 0 bases, and 10 bases had no gene match. The CDR3 nucleotides read TGTGCCAGCAGCGTAGGAGTAGGGGGCTGGAATCAAGAGACCCAGTACTTC. Its translation: CASSVGVGGWNQETQYF.

The chain recombines TRBV7-9 with TRBJ1-4; D might be TRBD1 (5 bases). The V gene lost 4 bases and the J gene lost 10 bases, with 16 bases spanning the gap. In germline, CDR1 is SEHNR, CDR2 FQNEAQ (reference sequence). There are 14 residues in the CDR3. CDR3 DNA: TGTGCCAGCAGCTCCCGGGACCATAACGGAAAACTGTTTTTT. Translating gives CASSSRDHNGKLFF.

The chain's CDR3 is CASSTDRENQPQHF. CDR3 coding DNA: TGTGCCAGCTCCACGGACAGGGAGAATCAGCCCCAGCATTTT. The V and J genes are TRBV19 and TRBJ1-5; 8 bases are a match to TRBD1. This CDR3 has 14 amino acids. CDR1 is LNHDA and CDR2 is SQIVND in the germline V gene (reference sequence). V lost 9 bases to trimming and J lost 4 bases; unmatched junction nucleotides: 8.

CDR3 region: CSTQKLDEQFF. CDR3 nucleotide sequence: TGCAGCACCCAAAAATTGGATGAGCAGTTCTTC. This chain uses TRBV20-1 with TRBJ2-1; D not certain. The germline V gene encodes CDR1 DFQATT and CDR2 SNEGSKA (reference sequence). The CDR3 is 11 amino acids.

The chain recombines TRBV7-9 with TRBJ1-5; a weak D match, TRBD1 (5 bases). The ends were cut back, 3 bases at V and 9 bases at J, with 21 bases in the middle. This CDR3 is built from 16 residues. Germline V gives CDR1 SEHNR, CDR2 FQNEAQ (reference sequence). Written as DNA, the CDR3 is TGTGCCAGCAGCTTGTCTTGGGACTCCCAGAGGTCGCCCCAGCATTTT. Amino acids: CASSLSWDSQRSPQHF.

The chain carries TRBV9 and TRBJ1-1; D gene uncertain. Germline V gives CDR1 SGDLS, CDR2 YYNGEE. This CDR3 is built from 14 residues. Trimming left V 0 bases short and J 7 bases short, with 13 bases between. In DNA, the CDR3 is TGTGCCAGCAGCGTAGCTGGCGGCGCAGGTGAAGCTTTCTTT. This encodes CASSVAGGAGEAFF.

The chain has TRBV28 and TRBJ1-5, with D perhaps TRBD1 (5 bases). With 3 bases removed from V and 3 bases from J, the gap between germline ends came to 9 bases. The germline V gene has CDR1 MDHEN and CDR2 SYDVKM. CDR3 size: 14 residues. In DNA form, the CDR3 reads TGTGCCAGCAGTTTTTCCGGGACCAATCAGCCCCAGCATTTT. The encoded protein is CASSFSGTNQPQHF.

The chain joins TRBV6-1 to TRBJ2-7; D gene uncertain. The CDR3 has 14 residues. Germline V lookup: CDR1 MNHNS, CDR2 SASEGT. Trimming left V 2 bases short and J 2 bases short, with 10 bases between. The CDR3: CASSELHYTYEQYF. The CDR3 region has the DNA TGTGCCAGCAGTGAACTTCATTACACCTACGAGCAGTACTTC.

About this clone: It may be a read error: a sequence one base away is much more abundant. This chain connects TRBV7-9 to TRBJ2-2; 11 bases are shared with TRBD1. Germline V gene lookup returns CDR1 SEHNR and CDR2 FQNEAQ (reference sequence). The CDR3 runs 18 residues. CDR3 amino acids: CASSSGQGASVSTGELFF. The CDR3 region has the DNA TGTGCCAGCAGCTCCGGACAGGGGGCGAGCGTGAGCACCGGGGAGCTGTTTTTC. Combining the CDR3 with reference TRBV7-9 and TRBJ2-2 gives the whole variable domain DTGVSQNPRHKITKRGQNVTFRCDPISEHNRLYWYRQTLGQGPEFLTYFQNEAQLEKSRLLSDRFSAERPKGSFSTLEIQRTEQGDSAMYLCASSSGQGASVSTGELFFGEGSRLTVL.

Notes on this clone: Possible read error: a much larger clone is one base away. The chain uses TRBV11-2 and TRBJ2-7; 14 bases match TRBD2. The trim removed 5 bases at V and 3 bases at J, leaving 0 bases unmatched. Germline CDR1 reads SGHAT; CDR2 reads FQNNGV. CDR3 length: 14 residues. For the CDR3, the DNA is TGTGCCAGCAGCGGACTAGCGGGAGGCTACGAGCAGTACTTC. Protein sequence: CASSGLAGGYEQYF.

The chain links TRBV7-2 to TRBJ2-3; 12 bases match TRBD2. Germline CDR1 is SGHTA and CDR2 is FQGNSA. J gave up 3 bases and V 4 bases, and 11 bases lay outside the gene matches. The CDR3 spans 18 residues. The CDR3 loop is CASSSWTSGALGTDTQYF. The CDR3 DNA sequence: TGTGCCAGCAGCTCCTGGACTAGCGGGGCCCTAGGGACAGATACGCAGTATTTT.

V and J are TRBV2 and TRBJ2-7; D unclear. CDR3 length: 15 residues. From germline, CDR1 is SNHLY and CDR2 FYNNEI. V gave up 7 bases and J gave up 1 base, with 17 bases separating them. DNA for the CDR3: TGTGCCAGCAAAGAGACGAAAAGTGCTTCCTACGAGCAGTACTTC. Translation: CASKETKSASYEQYF.

The rearrangement links TRBV15 to TRBJ2-1; D ambiguous. V was trimmed by 5 bases and J by 1 base, leaving 9 bases between them. This CDR3 has 14 amino acids. CDR1 LNHNV and CDR2 YYDKDF come from the germline V gene (reference sequence). CDR3 DNA sequence: TGTGCCACCAGCCCGCGGCCTTCCTACAATGAGCAGTTCTTC. This translates into CATSPRPSYNEQFF.

V usage is TRBV19 and J usage is TRBJ2-2; 8 bases match TRBD1. CDR1 and CDR2 from the germline V gene are LNHDA and SQIVND (reference sequence). V shed 4 bases and J 4 bases; nucleotides not matched to a gene: 5. The CDR3 runs 15 residues. The CDR3 spells CASSNGQGFTGELFF. CDR3 sequence (DNA): TGTGCCAGTAGTAACGGACAGGGTTTCACCGGGGAGCTGTTTTTT.

This clone has only one observation. The J gene is TRBJ1-5, the V gene TRBV11-2, with TRBD1 matching over 11 bases. Looked up from germline, CDR1 is SGHAT and CDR2 is FQNNGV. V shed 3 bases, J shed 5 bases, and the junction held 3 bases outside the gene matches. The CDR3 contains 15 residues. CDR3 sequence: CASSLGQGGHQPQHF. The CDR3 coding sequence is TGTGCCAGCAGCTTGGGACAGGGGGGCCATCAGCCCCAGCATTTT.

The chain recombines TRBV6-1 with TRBJ2-5, with D hard to call. Germline V gene sequence: CDR1 MNHNS, CDR2 SASEGT. The CDR3 has 11 amino acids. V was trimmed by 3 bases and J by 10 bases, leaving 9 bases between them. The CDR3 loop reads CASSETSVQYF. CDR3 DNA sequence: TGTGCCAGCAGTGAGACCTCCGTCCAGTACTTC.

V usage is TRBV6-5 and J usage is TRBJ1-2, with D perhaps TRBD1 (5 bases). Germline assignment: CDR1 MNHEY and CDR2 SVGAGI. The CDR3 loop spans 15 amino acids. Trimming took off 4 bases at V and 0 bases at J, with 12 bases between the two ends. The CDR3 reads CASSSRVRSNYGYTF. CDR3 DNA sequence: TGTGCCAGCAGTTCCAGGGTTCGGTCTAACTATGGCTACACCTTC.

Only one count was recorded for this clone. J is TRBJ1-3 and V is TRBV10-1, with D perhaps matching TRBD1 (6 bases). V lost 4 bases and J lost 0, with 7 bases in between. The CDR3 loop spans 14 amino acids. CDR1 is WNHNN and CDR2 is SYGVQD in the germline V gene (reference sequence). The CDR3 spells CASSGTDSGNTIYF. CDR3 nucleotides: TGCGCCAGCAGTGGGACAGACTCTGGAAACACCATATATTTT.

The chain carries TRBV28 and TRBJ1-3; D uncertain. CDR1 and CDR2 (germline): MDHEN, SYDVKM. This CDR3 has 12 residues. The V gene lost 10 bases and the J gene lost 0 bases, with 7 bases spanning the gap. The CDR3: CATSGSGNTIYF. CDR3 bases: TGTGCCACGAGTGGCTCTGGAAACACCATATATTTT.

The chain uses TRBV28 and TRBJ2-3; perhaps TRBD2 as D (6 bases). Per germline, CDR1 MDHEN and CDR2 SYDVKM. Trimming took 2 bases from V and 4 from J, leaving 10 bases between them. The CDR3 sequence is 14 residues long. CDR3 sequence: CASSLTGVADTQYF. The CDR3 DNA sequence: TGTGCCAGCAGTTTAACGGGAGTTGCAGATACGCAGTATTTT. The variable domain in full, with the rest retrieved from reference TRBV28 and TRBJ2-3, is DVKVTQSSRYLVKRTGEKVFLECVQDMDHENMFWYRQDPGLGLRLIYFSYDVKMKEKGDIPEGYSVSREKKERFSLILESASTNQTSMYLCASSLTGVADTQYFGPGTRLTVL.

This clone was seen just once. This chain links TRBV19 with TRBJ2-4; 7 bases agree with TRBD1. The CDR3 spans 16 residues. CDR1 and CDR2 (germline): LNHDA, SQIVND (reference sequence). V lost 6 bases, J lost 0 bases, and 8 bases stayed unmatched. CDR3 sequence reads: CASRMRTGLAKNIQYF. For the CDR3, the DNA is TGTGCCAGTAGGATGAGGACAGGACTAGCCAAAAACATTCAGTACTTC.